The present T cell receptor (beta chain) was sequenced within a study of T cells in Graves' hyperthyroidism and ophthalmopathy. The germline V gene encodes CDR1 SGHTA and CDR2 FQGTGA. The V end lost 3 bases, the J end lost 1 base, and 8 bases lay between the germline ends. The CDR3 is 14 amino acids. Each diagnosis was grounded in clinical symptoms, serum thyroxine and TRAb, thyroid ultrasound, and orbital computed tomography. This clonotype occurred many times. RNA transcripts gave rise to amplified TCR beta CDR3 regions. When the TCR CDR3 underwent first-round RT-PCR, the HTBI primer set was used. From the multiplex PCR reads, TCRdb called clonotypes with MiXCR, one entry per CDR3 protein. The sample has hundreds of thousands of distinct CDR3 sequences, around 15% seen once.

Source material: blood. This chain uses TRBV7-3 with TRBJ2-3; tentative D call: TRBD1 (6 bases). The clonotype was recovered from a woman between 18 and 30 years old with Graves' hyperthyroidism. CDR3 sequence: CASSLDSGTDTQYF. The CDR3 nucleotides are TGTGCCAGCAGCTTGGACAGCGGCACAGATACGCAGTATTTT.